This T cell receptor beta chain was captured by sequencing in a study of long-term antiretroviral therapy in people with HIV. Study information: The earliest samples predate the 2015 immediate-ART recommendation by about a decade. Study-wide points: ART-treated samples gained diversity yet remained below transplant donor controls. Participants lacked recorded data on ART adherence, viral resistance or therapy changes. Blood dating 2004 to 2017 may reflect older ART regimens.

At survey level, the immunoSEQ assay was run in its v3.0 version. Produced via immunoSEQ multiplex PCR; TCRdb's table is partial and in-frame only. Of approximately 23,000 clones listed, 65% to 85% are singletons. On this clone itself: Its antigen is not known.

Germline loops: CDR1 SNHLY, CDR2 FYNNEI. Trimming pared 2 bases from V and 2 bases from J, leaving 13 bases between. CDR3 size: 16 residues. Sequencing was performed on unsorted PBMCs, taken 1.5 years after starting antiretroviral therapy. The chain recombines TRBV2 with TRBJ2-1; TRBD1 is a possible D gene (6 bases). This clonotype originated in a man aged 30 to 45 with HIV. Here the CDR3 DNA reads TGTGCCAGCAGTGAATTTGGTGGGGGCACCTACAATGAGCAGTTCTTC. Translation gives CASSEFGGGTYNEQFF.